This T cell receptor beta chain was sequenced during a study of T cells in Graves' hyperthyroidism and ophthalmopathy. Per the germline V gene, CDR1 is SGDLS and CDR2 is YYNGEE. The ends lost 0 bases at V and 6 bases at J; junction bases unmatched: 5. The CDR3 loop spans 15 amino acids. TCR beta CDR3 regions were amplified from RNA. The TCR CDR3 first-round RT-PCR relied on the HTBI primer set. TCRdb re-analysed the multiplex PCR reads in MiXCR, keeping a single row per CDR3 protein. The table has around 520,000 distinct CDR3 sequences, around 15% seen once. Stable Graves' hyperthyroidism denoted no ophthalmopathy progression over 18 months.

The clonotype comes from a woman between 40 and 55 years old with Graves' hyperthyroidism. What was sequenced was blood. This rearrangement joins TRBV9 to TRBJ2-7; 11 bases are shared with TRBD1. The CDR3 nucleotides read TGTGCCAGCAGCGTAGAGGGGACAGGGGGGCGCGAGCAGTACTTC. This translates into CASSVEGTGGREQYF. The full variable domain, in which reference TRBV9 and TRBJ2-7 provide the parts outside the CDR3, is DSGVTQTPKHLITATGQRVTLRCSPRSGDLSVYWYQQSLDQGLQFLIQYYNGEERAKGNILERFSAQQFPDLHSELNLSSLELGDSALYFCASSVEGTGGREQYFGPGTRLTVT.